The 25 T cell receptor beta chains listed next were all sequenced from one sample in a study of cytomegalovirus exposure and HLA in healthy donors. With 60 Vbeta and 13 Jbeta primers, the PCR was carried out. Libraries were prepared by immunoSEQ multiplex PCR; TCRdb keeps only in-frame clonotypes and omits some of them. The sample has 100,000 to 150,000 clones; 75% to 85% are singletons. Sequencing was done on a sample of PBMCs. The receptors originated from a woman younger than 30 in good health and CMV-seropositive.

The V and J genes are TRBV5-1 and TRBJ1-5; 8 bases match TRBD1. In germline, CDR1 is SGHRS, CDR2 YFSETQ. The CDR3 totals 15 residues. V shed 3 bases, J shed 4 bases, and the junction held 6 bases outside the gene matches. CDR3 sequence reads: CASSSGQGGNQPQHF. In nucleotides, the CDR3 is TGCGCCAGCAGCTCCGGACAGGGAGGGAATCAGCCCCAGCATTTT.

The V gene is TRBV5-8, the J gene TRBJ1-1; D gene ambiguous. The V end lost 1 base, the J end lost 6 bases, and 16 bases lay between the germline ends. Germline assignment: CDR1 SGHTS and CDR2 YDEGEE. There are 15 residues in the CDR3. This chain's CDR3 is CASSLLFGVGAEAFF. CDR3 DNA: TGTGCCAGCAGCTTGTTGTTCGGGGTTGGGGCTGAAGCTTTCTTT.

J is TRBJ2-7 and V is TRBV6-1; TRBD1 aligns across 7 bases. Germline values: CDR1 MNHNS, CDR2 SASEGT. Trimming took 6 bases from V and 4 from J; bases not matched to a gene: 6. The CDR3 runs to 13 residues. CDR3 in amino acids: CASRMGQSYEQYF. The CDR3 region has the DNA TGTGCCAGCAGGATGGGACAGAGTTACGAGCAGTACTTC.

The CDR3 nucleotides are TGTGCCATCAGTGAGAGGACGGCGGGGCAGGACCGCGAGACCCAGTACTTC. This sequence encodes CAISERTAGQDRETQYF. This chain links TRBV10-3 with TRBJ2-5; tentative D call: TRBD2 (6 bases). Germline CDR1 ENHRY, CDR2 SYGVKD. Trimming took off 2 bases at V and 5 bases at J, with 21 bases between the two ends. The CDR3 has 17 residues.

The V and J genes are TRBV9 and TRBJ2-3, with TRBD2 matching over 12 bases. CDR1 and CDR2 (germline): SGDLS, YYNGEE. This CDR3 has 16 amino acids. J gave up 4 bases and V 3 bases, and 6 bases lay outside the gene matches. The CDR3 loop is CASSASGGEYADTQYF. The CDR3 DNA is TGTGCCAGCAGCGCTAGCGGGGGGGAGTATGCAGATACGCAGTATTTT.

Concerning this clone: A read error may account for a junction end that differs from germline. The V call is TRBV7-9, the J call TRBJ1-2; no clear D. This CDR3 has 16 amino acids. Germline CDR1 reads SEHNR; CDR2 reads FQNEAQ (reference sequence). The CDR3 coding sequence is TGTTCCAGCAGCCGGGATTGGACTGTCGATAACTATGGCTACACCTTC. This sequence encodes CSSSRDWTVDNYGYTF.

The V gene is TRBV5-6, the J gene TRBJ2-3; D gene ambiguous. CDR3 size: 12 residues. Between the trimmed V and J ends, which lost 4 bases and 0 bases, there was a span of 3 bases. Germline V gene sequence: CDR1 SGHDT, CDR2 YYEEEE. The DNA for the CDR3 is TGTGCCAGCAGCCTCAGCACAGATACGCAGTATTTT. The encoded protein is CASSLSTDTQYF.

The chain carries TRBV7-3 and TRBJ1-1; D not resolved. Germline loops: CDR1 SGHTA, CDR2 FQGTGA. Trimming stripped 2 bases from V and 3 bases from J, with 7 bases between. The CDR3 is made up of 13 amino acids. The CDR3 DNA reads as TGTGCCAGCAGCTTATTTCGCGACACTGAAGCTTTCTTT. Translating it yields CASSLFRDTEAFF.

V usage is TRBV14 and J usage is TRBJ2-2; TRBD1 agrees at 7 bases. The CDR3 contains 18 residues. V dropped 1 base and J dropped 2; count of bases not matched to a gene: 10. Germline loops: CDR1 SGHDN, CDR2 FVKESK. CDR3 residues: CASSQVPHRGINTGELFF. In DNA form, the CDR3 reads TGTGCCAGCAGCCAAGTCCCCCACAGGGGAATAAACACCGGGGAGCTGTTTTTT.

CDR3 sequence: CASTGTHQETQYF. CDR3 bases: TGTGCCAGCACCGGGACACACCAAGAGACCCAGTACTTC. The chain is built from TRBV2 and TRBJ2-5; TRBD1 is a possible D gene (6 bases). Germline CDR1 SNHLY, CDR2 FYNNEI. V was clipped by 7 bases and J by 0 bases, with 9 bases between them. The CDR3 sequence is 13 residues long. Full variable domain (remainder filled in from reference TRBV2 and TRBJ2-5): EPEVTQTPSHQVTQMGQEVILRCVPISNHLYFYWYRQILGQKVEFLVSFYNNEISEKSEIFDDQFSVERPDGSNFTLKIRSTKLEDSAMYFCASTGTHQETQYFGPGTRLLVL.

The chain combines TRBV18 with TRBJ1-1, with a weak D call TRBD1 (6 bases). The CDR3 is 14 residues long. Trimming left V 5 bases short and J 1 base short, with 11 bases between. CDR1 KGHSH and CDR2 LQKENI come from the germline V gene. CDR3 loop: CASSETGWNTEAFF. CDR3 nucleotides: TGTGCCAGCTCAGAGACAGGATGGAACACTGAAGCTTTCTTT.

CDR3 DNA: TGTGCCAGCAGCGCGACTAGCGGGCTCCGAGAGACCCAGTACTTC. The encoded protein is CASSATSGLRETQYF. This chain connects TRBV2 to TRBJ2-5, with 10 bases that match TRBD2. The CDR3 loop spans 15 amino acids. V was clipped by 6 bases and J by 4 bases; unmatched bases: 8. CDR1 is SNHLY and CDR2 is FYNNEI in the germline V gene.

The rearrangement joins TRBV25-1 to TRBJ2-3; perhaps TRBD2 as D (6 bases). The CDR3 spans 14 residues. V shed 4 bases and J shed 5 bases, with 13 bases lying between them. Germline CDR1 reads MGHDK; CDR2 reads SYGVNS. The CDR3 sequence: CASSVGLSIDTQYF. The CDR3 DNA reads TGTGCCAGCAGTGTTGGACTATCAATAGATACGCAGTATTTT.

The chain combines TRBV9 with TRBJ2-2; 8 positions match TRBD2. V dropped 1 base and J dropped 5; count of bases not matched to a gene: 10. Germline lookup yields CDR1 SGDLS and CDR2 YYNGEE. The CDR3 spans 17 residues. In DNA, the CDR3 is TGTGCCAGCAGCGTAACACCCGGGGGGGTAAAGACCGGGGAGCTGTTTTTT. Translating gives CASSVTPGGVKTGELFF.

This clone has only one observation. The V gene is TRBV6-6, the J gene TRBJ2-3; maybe TRBD2 (6 bases). V was trimmed by 5 bases and J by 6 bases, leaving 18 bases between them. This CDR3 is built from 15 residues. The germline CDR1 and CDR2 sequences are MNHNY and SVGAGI (reference sequence). The CDR3 sequence: CASSQGTSHGDTQYF. DNA of the CDR3: TGTGCCAGCAGTCAAGGGACTTCCCATGGGGATACGCAGTATTTT.

V is TRBV30 and J is TRBJ1-6, with a tentative D call TRBD1 (6 bases). The CDR3 spans 14 residues. Germline-derived CDR1 and CDR2 are GTSNPN and SVGIG (reference sequence). V was pared by 3 bases and J by 10 bases, with 16 bases between. For the CDR3, the DNA is TGTGCCTGGAGCCGCGGGGGGCAGGGATCACCCCTCCACTTT. This translates into CAWSRGGQGSPLHF.

CDR3 in amino acids: CASSKSGGLATKTQYF. The DNA for the CDR3 is TGTGCCAGCAGCAAAAGTGGGGGACTAGCGACAAAGACCCAGTACTTC. The J gene is TRBJ2-5, the V gene TRBV21-1; the table's D call, TRBD2, has no DNA check behind it. TRBV21-1 constitutes a pseudogene. The CDR3 has 16 amino acids.

This chain joins TRBV14 and TRBJ1-1; TRBD1 agrees at 8 bases. The ends lost 1 base at V and 5 bases at J; junction bases unmatched: 6. The CDR3 has 15 amino acids. In germline, CDR1 is SGHDN, CDR2 FVKESK. The CDR3 here is CASSQGRTGWTEAFF. The CDR3 DNA sequence: TGTGCCAGCAGCCAAGGGAGGACAGGGTGGACTGAAGCTTTCTTT.

The gene calls are TRBV5-1 and TRBJ2-3, with 7 nucleotides matching TRBD1. The CDR3 has 13 amino acids. V trimming: 5 bases; J trimming: 2 bases; junction bases outside the gene matches: 2. Per the germline V gene, CDR1 is SGHRS and CDR2 is YFSETQ. CDR3 region: CASRQGPTDTQYF. The CDR3 DNA is TGCGCCAGCAGACAGGGGCCCACAGATACGCAGTATTTT.

The chain recombines TRBV27 with TRBJ2-5; D unresolved. This CDR3 is 13 amino acids long. Germline lookup yields CDR1 MNHEY and CDR2 SMNVEV (reference sequence). V was shortened by 3 bases and J by 0 bases, with 5 bases between the two germline ends. The CDR3 reads CASSFGHQETQYF. DNA of the CDR3: TGTGCCAGCAGTTTTGGCCACCAAGAGACCCAGTACTTC.

This clone was counted between two and nine times. The V gene is TRBV10-3, the J gene TRBJ2-7, with 12 bases identical to TRBD1. Germline CDR1 is ENHRY and CDR2 is SYGVKD. The CDR3 loop spans 14 amino acids. Losses at the gene ends were 6 bases for V and 4 bases for J; bases not matched to a gene: 4. The CDR3 here is CAIRGTGGAYEQYF. In nucleotides, the CDR3 is TGTGCCATCAGGGGGACAGGGGGCGCTTACGAGCAGTACTTC.

The V call is TRBV2, the J call TRBJ1-5, with TRBD1 as a possible D gene (6 bases). This CDR3 comprises 15 residues. The V and J ends lost 4 bases and 2 bases respectively, with 12 bases between them. From germline, CDR1 is SNHLY and CDR2 FYNNEI. CDR3 coding DNA: TGTGCCAGCAGTGGGACAGTTGGAGGCAATCAGCCCCAGCATTTT. Encoded protein: CASSGTVGGNQPQHF.

The chain combines TRBV25-1 with TRBJ2-2, with 12 positions matching TRBD2. Looked up from germline, CDR1 is MGHDK and CDR2 is SYGVNS. Losses at the gene ends were 3 bases for V and 5 bases for J; bases not matched to a gene: 7. The CDR3 runs 17 residues. DNA for the CDR3: TGTGCCAGCAGTGATTCTTCTAGCGGGGGGGCGACCGGGGAGCTGTTTTTT. Its translation is CASSDSSSGGATGELFF. The full variable domain, in which reference TRBV25-1 and TRBJ2-2 provide the parts outside the CDR3, is EADIYQTPRYLVIGTGKKITLECSQTMGHDKMYWYQQDPGMELHLIHYSYGVNSTEKGDLSSESTVSRIRTEHFPLTLESARPSHTSQYLCASSDSSSGGATGELFFGEGSRLTVL.

This rearrangement joins TRBV6-5 to TRBJ1-1; TRBD1 aligns across 9 bases. After removal of 5 bases from V and 3 bases from J, the junction contained 1 base not matched to a gene. The CDR3 runs 13 residues. Germline V lookup: CDR1 MNHEY, CDR2 SVGAGI. The CDR3 DNA reads as TGTGCCAGCAGTAGGGACAGGGACACTGAAGCTTTCTTT. The encoded protein is CASSRDRDTEAFF.

The chain is built from TRBV25-1 and TRBJ1-6; no definite D call. CDR3 size: 14 residues. Trimming took 4 bases from V and 7 from J, leaving 11 bases between them. Germline loops: CDR1 MGHDK, CDR2 SYGVNS. DNA of the CDR3: TGTGCCAGCAGTGGCCAACTTAGCAATTCACCCCTCCACTTT. It specifies CASSGQLSNSPLHF.